What follows are 25 T cell receptor beta chains derived from one specimen sequenced in a study of a mutant IDH1 vaccine in newly diagnosed glioma. Time point of the sample: week 11, during vaccination. All doses held 300 ug of mutant IDH1 20-mer peptide, with topical imiquimod. Repertoires were generated with immunoSEQ multiplex PCR, while TCRdb's copy carries only in-frame clones and drops some. This sample has some 54,000 clones; more than 85% occur once, and the top ten carry over 2%. Their antigen targets remain unknown. The sample consisted of PBMCs, taken from a glioma patient whose treatment included an IDH1 peptide vaccine. These receptors were obtained from a man between 50 and 59 years old with glioma.

Concerning this clone: One end of the junction fails to match germline, which may point to a read error. The chain links TRBV6-1 to TRBJ2-7, with 7 bases that match TRBD1. The CDR3 extends over 16 amino acids. Germline lookup yields CDR1 MNHNS and CDR2 SASEGT. The CDR3 region has the DNA TGTGCCATCAGTGAGCCCAGGGCAGGGGGTACCGGCGAGCAGTACTTC. Protein: CAISEPRAGGTGEQYF.

The chain joins TRBV27 to TRBJ1-5, with D perhaps TRBD1 (5 bases). The CDR3 is 14 residues long. V gave up 5 bases and J gave up 0 bases, with 8 bases separating them. Germline CDR1 is MNHEY and CDR2 is SMNVEV (reference sequence). CDR3 nucleotides: TGTGCCAGCAGTAAACAGGTTAGCAATCAGCCCCAGCATTTT. As protein: CASSKQVSNQPQHF.

This sequence joins TRBV1 and TRBJ2-3; no check of the table's D call, TRBD2, against the DNA was made. TRBV1 is assigned pseudogene status. This CDR3 has 15 residues. The CDR3 nucleotides read TGCACCAGCAGAGGAGAGGAGGGTCTCACAGATACGCAGTATTTT. It yields the protein CTSRGEEGLTDTQYF.

The CDR3 coding sequence is TGTGCCAGCAAAAGCGGTTCCTACGAGCAGTACTTC. Amino acid sequence: CASKSGSYEQYF. The rearrangement joins TRBV28 to TRBJ2-7; D is possibly TRBD2 (5 bases). Per germline, CDR1 MDHEN and CDR2 SYDVKM. V lost 7 bases and J lost 1, with 8 bases in between. The CDR3 runs to 12 residues.

The V and J genes are TRBV27 and TRBJ2-1, with 7 nucleotides matching TRBD2. The CDR3 contains 17 residues. J was trimmed by 7 bases and V by 3 bases; bases with no gene match: 15. Germline lookup yields CDR1 MNHEY and CDR2 SMNVEV (reference sequence). Written as DNA, the CDR3 is TGTGCCAGCAGTTTGTCTATGTGGGAGGGCCCCTCTAATGAGCAGTTCTTC. It encodes CASSLSMWEGPSNEQFF.

In nucleotides, the CDR3 is TGTGCCAGCTCATTCGGATCAGTGTTTAGCACAGATACGCAGTATTTT. As protein: CASSFGSVFSTDTQYF. V gene TRBV9 combines with J gene TRBJ2-3, with D unclear. In germline, CDR1 is SGDLS, CDR2 YYNGEE. V lost 7 bases and J lost 0, with 18 bases in between. This CDR3 has 16 amino acids.

This CDR3 is CASSFGITYNSPLHF. CDR3 DNA: TGTGCCAGCAGTTTCGGGATAACCTATAATTCACCCCTCCACTTT. The chain has TRBV27 and TRBJ1-6; no clear D. V lost 3 bases, J lost 2 bases, and 8 bases lay in between. The CDR3 length is 15 residues. Germline loops: CDR1 MNHEY, CDR2 SMNVEV (reference sequence).

The chain couples TRBV19 to TRBJ2-1; 10 nucleotides agree with TRBD2. Germline V gene sequence: CDR1 LNHDA, CDR2 SQIVND (reference sequence). V lost 5 bases and J lost 9; bases outside the gene matches: 13. The CDR3 spans 16 residues. CDR3 sequence reads: CASSLAPAGGPGEQFF. The CDR3 DNA is TGTGCCAGTAGTTTGGCCCCAGCGGGGGGGCCGGGTGAGCAGTTCTTC.

This clone was found a few times. One end of the junction fails to match germline, which may point to a read error. This sequence joins TRBV5-4 and TRBJ1-1; D is ambiguous. This CDR3 comprises 13 residues. Germline V gene lookup returns CDR1 SGHNT and CDR2 YYREEE (reference sequence). Here the CDR3 DNA reads TGTGCCAGCACCTTGGGTGCGAACACTGAAGCTTTCTTT. Translating it yields CASTLGANTEAFF.

The genes are TRBV4-3 and TRBJ2-2; 9 positions match TRBD1. V lost 2 bases and J lost 7; bases outside the gene matches: 5. Germline values: CDR1 LGHNA, CDR2 YSLEER. This CDR3 is built from 15 residues. This CDR3 reads CASSQQGQGDGELFF. CDR3 coding DNA: TGCGCCAGCAGCCAACAGGGACAGGGCGACGGGGAGCTGTTTTTT.

The chain carries TRBV4-2 and TRBJ2-5; 9 nucleotides match TRBD2. With 0 bases clipped from V and 6 bases from J, the junction kept 11 bases outside the gene matches. The CDR3 consists of 17 residues. The germline V gene has CDR1 LGHNA and CDR2 YNFKEQ. The CDR3 nucleotides read TGTGCCAGCAGCCAAGATATCGCGCGGGGGGGCCGGAAGACCCAGTACTTC. Its translation is CASSQDIARGGRKTQYF.

The V and J genes are TRBV5-4 and TRBJ2-3; D ambiguous. This CDR3 comprises 14 residues. V was trimmed by 0 bases and J by 0 bases, leaving 5 bases between them. In germline, CDR1 is SGHNT, CDR2 YYREEE (reference sequence). The CDR3 DNA is TGTGCCAGCAGCTTGGAGGGTAGCACAGATACGCAGTATTTT. Translated: CASSLEGSTDTQYF.

The chain combines TRBV27 with TRBJ2-5, with 8 bases fitting TRBD2. CDR1 MNHEY and CDR2 SMNVEV come from the germline V gene (reference sequence). CDR3 length equals 15 residues. V was pared by 4 bases and J by 0 bases, with 4 bases of the junction left unmatched. The CDR3 region is CASSSLLADQETQYF. In DNA form, the CDR3 reads TGTGCCAGCAGTTCCCTACTAGCGGACCAAGAGACCCAGTACTTC.

This clone was observed a single time. This sequence joins TRBV6-6 and TRBJ1-6; D is undetermined. The CDR3 is made up of 15 amino acids. Germline-derived CDR1 and CDR2 are MNHNY and SVGAGI (reference sequence). Trimming stripped 0 bases from V and 7 bases from J, with 10 bases between. CDR3: CASSYSQPINSPLHF. CDR3 bases: TGTGCCAGCAGTTACTCACAGCCTATCAATTCACCCCTCCACTTT.

This chain joins TRBV7-8 and TRBJ1-1; weak D call: TRBD1 (6 bases). V dropped 1 base and J dropped 1 base, with 13 bases sitting between them. This CDR3 comprises 16 residues. Germline V gene lookup returns CDR1 SGHVS and CDR2 FQNEAQ. CDR3 coding DNA: TGTGCCAGCAGCTTAGTAGGGGGAGGTGGGAACACTGAAGCTTTCTTT. Translated, it gives CASSLVGGGGNTEAFF.

The V call is TRBV19, the J call TRBJ1-1, with TRBD1 matching 8 bases. Trimming cost V 3 bases and J 5 bases; bases outside gene matches: 11. CDR1 and CDR2 from the germline V gene are LNHDA and SQIVND (reference sequence). The CDR3 extends over 16 amino acids. The CDR3 sequence: CASSILSTGGRTEAFF. CDR3 nucleotides: TGTGCCAGTAGTATTCTATCTACAGGGGGACGGACTGAAGCTTTCTTT.

This chain links TRBV14 with TRBJ2-7; 12 bases are a match to TRBD1. Unmatched junction bases numbered 7, after V lost 3 bases and J lost 4 bases. This CDR3 has 16 amino acids. The germline gives CDR1 SGHDN, CDR2 FVKESK. The CDR3 sequence is CASSQLGTGGRYEQYF. The CDR3 region has the DNA TGTGCCAGCAGCCAGTTAGGGACAGGGGGCCGGTACGAGCAGTACTTC.

The chain combines TRBV27 with TRBJ2-5; D not resolved. With 0 bases removed from V and 1 base from J, the gap between germline ends came to 9 bases. This CDR3 spans 15 amino acids. Germline lookup yields CDR1 MNHEY and CDR2 SMNVEV (reference sequence). The CDR3 region is CASSLSLFAQETQYF. The CDR3 bases are TGTGCCAGCAGTTTATCCCTTTTCGCCCAAGAGACCCAGTACTTC.

The chain uses TRBV15 and TRBJ2-7; 10 bases align to TRBD1. V shed 4 bases, J shed 6 bases, and the junction held 12 bases outside the gene matches. This CDR3 is built from 16 residues. Germline CDR1 reads LNHNV; CDR2 reads YYDKDF (reference sequence). CDR3 amino acids: CATSKTPGQGTSEQYF. The CDR3 DNA follows: TGTGCCACCAGCAAAACACCGGGACAGGGGACTAGCGAGCAGTACTTC.

This chain uses TRBV6-5 with TRBJ2-5, with D perhaps assigned TRBD1 or TRBD2 (5 bases each). Germline V gene sequence: CDR1 MNHEY, CDR2 SVGAGI. V lost 6 bases and J 7 bases, leaving 9 bases between the germline ends. The CDR3 has 11 residues. The CDR3 protein is CASSQGVTQYF. CDR3 nucleotides: TGTGCCAGCAGCCAGGGAGTGACCCAGTACTTC.

The J gene is TRBJ2-3, the V gene TRBV7-9; tentatively, D is TRBD2 (6 bases). The V and J ends lost 3 bases and 1 base respectively, with 11 bases between them. This CDR3 is built from 15 residues. Germline V lookup: CDR1 SEHNR, CDR2 FQNEAQ (reference sequence). Here the CDR3 DNA reads TGTGCCAGCAGCTTTCCCCGGAGGGGCACAGATACGCAGTATTTT. Translation gives CASSFPRRGTDTQYF.

The V and J genes are TRBV4-3 and TRBJ2-7; D gene unclear. V lost 0 bases and J lost 5, with 8 bases in between. CDR3 length equals 13 residues. Germline V gene sequence: CDR1 LGHNA, CDR2 YSLEER. In nucleotides, the CDR3 is TGCGCCAGCAGCCAAGATCCCGGAGACGAGCAGTACTTC. It yields the protein CASSQDPGDEQYF.

This rearrangement joins TRBV6-5 to TRBJ1-5; D possibly corresponds to TRBD1 (5 bases). V was shortened by 4 bases and J by 5 bases, with 12 bases between the two germline ends. Germline-derived CDR1 and CDR2 are MNHEY and SVGAGI. The CDR3 sequence is 14 residues long. DNA for the CDR3: TGTGCCAGCAGTTGGAAAGGGGACGATCAGCCCCAGCATTTT. It yields the protein CASSWKGDDQPQHF.

This clone has a single count. This sequence joins TRBV6-5 and TRBJ1-5; 7 nucleotides align to TRBD1. The germline V gene has CDR1 MNHEY and CDR2 SVGAGI. V was pared by 5 bases and J by 6 bases, with 10 bases of the junction left unmatched. This CDR3 spans 15 amino acids. CDR3 region: CASSTGRGLTQPQHF. In nucleotides, the CDR3 is TGTGCCAGCAGTACGGGGAGGGGGCTTACTCAGCCCCAGCATTTT.

This chain links TRBV28 with TRBJ2-7; 8 nucleotides match TRBD1. The V segment lost 6 bases and the J segment 4 bases; nucleotides outside the gene matches: 5. The V gene's germline CDR1 is MDHEN and CDR2 SYDVKM. The CDR3 consists of 13 residues. The CDR3 DNA reads TGTGCCAGCAGCCAGGGGGCCAGGTACGAGCAGTACTTC. This gives the protein CASSQGARYEQYF.